This T cell receptor (beta chain) was sequenced during a study of cytotoxic CD8 clonotypes in ibrutinib-treated CLL. Overall study: Enrolment comprised some twelve relapsed/refractory and over 14 treatment-naive patients; roughly 18 were IGHV unmutated. Timing of response sample collection was a median around 12 months after treatment start, with a range of 6 to 36.

A remark on this clone: Its matching antigen is unknown.

Overall study findings and caveats: Higher clonality was seen at ibrutinib response and a return toward baseline at progression.

Depth targeted 1 in 200,000 to 1 in 1 million T cells, averaging 10x coverage per clonotype. Data came from immunoSEQ multiplex PCR; TCRdb stores just in-frame clones and leaves some out. The data contain 150,000 or so clones, more than 70% of them singletons. Losses at the gene ends were 2 bases for V and 5 bases for J; bases not matched to a gene: 11. This CDR3 comprises 18 residues. The germline V gene encodes CDR1 SGHNT and CDR2 YYREEE (reference sequence). This TCR came from a human donor with chronic lymphocytic leukemia. This chain joins TRBV5-4 and TRBJ2-3, with 13 bases identical to TRBD2. Here the sequenced sample was PBMCs, taken at disease progression, from a patient treated with ibrutinib. CDR3 protein: CASSFLLPGLAGLDTQYF. Written as DNA, the CDR3 is TGTGCCAGCAGCTTTTTACTTCCGGGACTAGCGGGATTAGATACGCAGTATTTT.